Below, 9 T cell receptor beta chains from the same sample are listed, as sequenced in a study of shared clonotypes between healthy human individuals. Clones were sequenced by immunoSEQ multiplex PCR, and TCRdb holds only the in-frame ones, with some missing. The sample has approximately 2.4 million clones; around 95% are singletons. Sequences were obtained from naive CD4+ T cells sorted from blood. Documented subset: CD45RA+ positively selected. Receptors were obtained from a man between 18 and 35 years old in good health.

This chain connects TRBV5-1 to TRBJ2-3; no reliable D call. The CDR3 consists of 13 residues. V was pared by 4 bases and J by 0 bases, with 6 bases between. The V gene's germline CDR1 is SGHRS and CDR2 YFSETQ. The CDR3: CASSDSSTDTQYF. CDR3 DNA: TGCGCCAGCAGCGATTCTAGCACAGATACGCAGTATTTT.

This sequence joins TRBV7-3 and TRBJ2-5; D is perhaps TRBD1 (6 bases). The V and J ends lost 7 bases and 1 base respectively, with 22 bases between them. The CDR3 contains 17 residues. The germline CDR1 and CDR2 sequences are SGHTA and FQGTGA. The CDR3 sequence is CASIVGPPTGAQETQYF. DNA of the CDR3: TGTGCCAGCATTGTTGGGCCCCCGACAGGAGCCCAAGAGACCCAGTACTTC.

The chain is built from TRBV11-2 and TRBJ1-4; TRBD1 agrees at 7 bases. V lost 0 bases and J lost 7; bases outside the gene matches: 8. From germline, CDR1 is SGHAT and CDR2 FQNNGV. The CDR3 consists of 16 residues. The CDR3 DNA follows: TGTGCCAGCAGCTTAGATGGGGGACAGTTTGGTGAAAAACTGTTTTTT. As protein: CASSLDGGQFGEKLFF.

This chain connects TRBV7-2 to TRBJ2-7; TRBD2 agrees at 10 bases. Trimming at V came to 4 bases and at J to 3 bases, leaving 6 bases not matched to a gene. This CDR3 comprises 15 residues. The germline gives CDR1 SGHTA, CDR2 FQGNSA. This CDR3 reads CASSSPGLAIYEQYF. Here the CDR3 DNA reads TGTGCCAGCAGCTCCCCGGGACTAGCGATCTACGAGCAGTACTTC.

V gene TRBV30 combines with J gene TRBJ2-7, with D maybe TRBD1 (6 bases). Germline V lookup: CDR1 GTSNPN, CDR2 SVGIG (reference sequence). This CDR3 is 13 amino acids long. V lost 3 bases to trimming and J lost 3 bases, with 12 bases between them. The CDR3 sequence is CAWSEDSFYEQYF. CDR3 DNA sequence: TGTGCCTGGAGCGAGGACAGCTTCTACGAGCAGTACTTC.

This clone was seen only once. The chain recombines TRBV9 with TRBJ2-7; 7 bases match TRBD1. This CDR3 has 15 residues. Germline V gene sequence: CDR1 SGDLS, CDR2 YYNGEE. J gave up 1 base and V 2 bases, and 6 bases lay outside the gene matches. CDR3 loop: CASSVGTAASYEQYF. As DNA, the CDR3 is TGTGCCAGCAGCGTCGGGACAGCTGCGTCCTACGAGCAGTACTTC. The entire variable domain, with the rest obtained from reference TRBV9 and TRBJ2-7, is as follows: DSGVTQTPKHLITATGQRVTLRCSPRSGDLSVYWYQQSLDQGLQFLIQYYNGEERAKGNILERFSAQQFPDLHSELNLSSLELGDSALYFCASSVGTAASYEQYFGPGTRLTVT.

J is TRBJ1-5 and V is TRBV18, with 9 bases fitting TRBD1. The CDR3 runs 16 residues. The ends lost 5 bases at V and 1 base at J; junction bases unmatched: 6. Per the germline V gene, CDR1 is KGHSH and CDR2 is LQKENI. The CDR3 is CASSSAGTGSNQPQHF. Written as DNA, the CDR3 is TGTGCCAGCTCATCGGCCGGGACAGGGAGCAATCAGCCCCAGCATTTT.

The chain joins TRBV4-2 to TRBJ2-7; 10 bases align to TRBD1. The CDR3 is 15 amino acids. The trim removed 5 bases at V and 2 bases at J, leaving 6 bases unmatched. Germline V gene lookup returns CDR1 LGHNA and CDR2 YNFKEQ. Written as DNA, the CDR3 is TGTGCCAGCAGCGCACCCGGGACAGGGGCCTACGAGCAGTACTTC. Protein sequence: CASSAPGTGAYEQYF.

This clone was observed once. The chain joins TRBV30 to TRBJ1-2, with TRBD1 identical over 11 bases. After removal of 2 bases from V and 8 bases from J, the junction contained 7 bases not matched to a gene. The CDR3 extends over 14 amino acids. The germline V gene has CDR1 GTSNPN and CDR2 SVGIG (reference sequence). CDR3 residues: CAWSLGQGAEGYTF. CDR3 sequence (DNA): TGTGCCTGGAGTTTAGGACAGGGGGCTGAAGGCTACACCTTC.